This T cell receptor (beta chain) was profiled in a study of OX40 agonist ivuxolimab in advanced cancers. Study-level results: Among the least clonally expanded were partial responders at 0.1-3.0 mg/kg.

Trimming cost V 5 bases and J 1 base, with 11 bases left between them. The CDR3 is 15 amino acids. Germline V gives CDR1 MGHDK, CDR2 SYGVNS. Comments on this clone: Its antigen is not identified.

Clones were sequenced by immunoSEQ multiplex PCR, and TCRdb holds only the in-frame ones, with some missing. Here the sample spans 90,000 to 120,000 clones, under 95% being singletons. V and J are TRBV25-1 and TRBJ2-2, with D unclear. The input for sequencing was CD4+ or CD8+ T cells sorted from blood, taken in a trial of the OX40 agonist ivuxolimab. The origin of this receptor is an adult with an advanced solid tumor such as melanoma, head and neck, liver or kidney cancer. This CDR3 reads CASSLLGKNTGELFF. CDR3 sequence (DNA): TGTGCCAGCAGTCTCCTAGGGAAGAACACCGGGGAGCTGTTTTTT.